These 30 T cell receptor beta chains were sequenced from one sample in a study of beta chain features in type 1 diabetes. The whole isolated RNA underwent reverse transcription, so sequencing captured expressed TCRB transcripts. TCRdb's copy holds only in-frame clones and misses some; the assay was immunoSEQ multiplex PCR. Of fewer than 350,000 clones in the sample, about 20% were seen once. Sequenced: naive CD4+ T cells from blood. Receptor source: a woman aged 18-35 years in good health.

This clone was counted a few times. The junction does not match germline at one end; this may be a read error. The rearrangement links TRBV15 to TRBJ1-2, with D possibly matching TRBD1 (6 bases). In germline, CDR1 is LNHNV, CDR2 YYDKDF (reference sequence). This CDR3 region has 12 residues. CDR3 DNA sequence: TGTGCCACCAGCAGAGCCACCGGACAGCGGGGCTTC. Its protein is CATSRATGQRGF.

The chain has TRBV7-9 and TRBJ2-7, with D uncertain. Trimming took off 3 bases at V and 0 bases at J, with 6 bases between the two ends. The CDR3 runs 13 residues. Germline lookup yields CDR1 SEHNR and CDR2 FQNEAQ (reference sequence). The CDR3 DNA sequence: TGTGCCAGCAGCTTCGGGTCCTCCTACGAGCAGTACTTC. Residues: CASSFGSSYEQYF.

The CDR3, as DNA: TGCGCCAGCAGATTGAGCGGGGGGAACTCTGGGGCCAACGTCCTGACTTTC. It yields the protein CASRLSGGNSGANVLTF. V and J are TRBV5-1 and TRBJ2-6, with 9 bases fitting TRBD2. There are 17 residues in the CDR3. J gave up 0 bases and V 5 bases, and 6 bases lay outside the gene matches. CDR1 is SGHRS and CDR2 is YFSETQ in the germline V gene. Full variable domain (remainder filled in from reference TRBV5-1 and TRBJ2-6): KAGVTQTPRYLIKTRGQQVTLSCSPISGHRSVSWYQQTPGQGLQFLFEYFSETQRNKGNFPGRFSGRQFSNSRSEMNVSTLELGDSALYLCASRLSGGNSGANVLTFGAGSRLTVL.

This chain uses TRBV30 with TRBJ1-1; 11 bases are a match to TRBD1. The trim removed 0 bases at V and 2 bases at J, leaving 8 bases unmatched. Germline CDR1 and CDR2: GTSNPN and SVGIG (reference sequence). The CDR3 sequence is 17 residues long. CDR3 protein: CAWSVSRTGGVNTEAFF. The DNA for the CDR3 is TGTGCCTGGAGTGTATCCCGGACAGGGGGCGTAAACACTGAAGCTTTCTTT.

This clone showed up just a few times. This chain uses TRBV23-1 with TRBJ1-5, with TRBD1 as a possible D gene (6 bases). TRBV23-1 falls under the ORF class, with uncertain function. The CDR3 runs to 18 residues. V lost 4 bases and J 0 bases, leaving 19 bases between the germline ends. The CDR3 DNA sequence: TGCGCCAGCAGTCTGGGGAGCAGGGGAAAGGATAGCAATCAGCCCCAGCATTTT. Amino acid sequence: CASSLGSRGKDSNQPQHF.

This clone turned up a few times. The chain is built from TRBV19 and TRBJ2-1; 10 bases agree with TRBD2. The CDR3 has 13 amino acids. Trimming cost V 6 bases and J 5 bases; bases outside gene matches: 1. Germline CDR1 reads LNHDA; CDR2 reads SQIVND (reference sequence). CDR3 in amino acids: CASSLAGDNEQFF. In DNA form, the CDR3 reads TGTGCCAGTAGCCTAGCGGGAGACAATGAGCAGTTCTTC. Drawing the rest from reference TRBV19 and TRBJ2-1, the complete variable domain is DGGITQSPKYLFRKEGQNVTLSCEQNLNHDAMYWYRQDPGQGLRLIYYSQIVNDFQKGDIAEGYSVSREKKESFPLTVTSAQKNPTAFYLCASSLAGDNEQFFGPGTRLTVL.

This clone has more than one count but fewer than ten. The J gene is TRBJ1-1, the V gene TRBV5-1; 10 bases align to TRBD1. With 4 bases clipped from V and 3 bases from J, the junction kept 3 bases outside the gene matches. Germline V gene lookup returns CDR1 SGHRS and CDR2 YFSETQ. This CDR3 spans 14 amino acids. In DNA form, the CDR3 reads TGCGCCAGCAGCCTCGGGACAGGGGACACTGAAGCTTTCTTT. It translates to CASSLGTGDTEAFF.

This clone has more than one count but fewer than ten. The chain couples TRBV7-2 to TRBJ2-7; a possible D gene is TRBD2 (5 bases). V lost 4 bases and J lost 5, with 9 bases in between. The CDR3 is made up of 12 amino acids. Germline lookup yields CDR1 SGHTA and CDR2 FQGNSA. The CDR3 loop reads CASSSARDEQYF. The CDR3 DNA sequence: TGTGCCAGCAGCTCCGCGAGGGACGAGCAGTACTTC.

This clone was seen a handful of times. The chain joins TRBV2 to TRBJ1-2, with 7 bases identical to TRBD1. The CDR3 consists of 15 residues. V shed 6 bases and J 2 bases; nucleotides not matched to a gene: 9. Germline V gene data show CDR1 as SNHLY and CDR2 as FYNNEI. This chain's CDR3 is CASRTGGGQNYGYTF. The DNA for the CDR3 is TGTGCCAGCAGAACCGGGGGGGGACAGAACTATGGCTACACCTTC.

CDR3 in amino acids: CASSLRAGQETQYF. The DNA of the CDR3 is TGTGCCAGCAGCTTACGGGCGGGTCAAGAGACCCAGTACTTC. The chain has TRBV11-3 and TRBJ2-5; D possibly corresponds to TRBD2 (5 bases). The V and J ends lost 2 bases and 2 bases respectively, with 9 bases between them. Germline CDR1 SGHNT, CDR2 YENEEA. The CDR3 runs 14 residues.

This clone was found a few times. The chain carries TRBV5-5 and TRBJ2-5; TRBD2 aligns across 7 bases. V was clipped by 6 bases and J by 7 bases; unmatched bases: 9. CDR3 length equals 13 residues. Germline-derived CDR1 and CDR2 are SGHKS and YYEKEE (reference sequence). CDR3 loop: CASIRVREGTQYF. CDR3 DNA sequence: TGTGCCAGCATCCGGGTCAGGGAGGGGACCCAGTACTTC.

The table lists this clone with a few counts. The chain links TRBV29-1 to TRBJ1-1, with TRBD1 as a possible D gene (6 bases). The V end was cut by 4 bases, the J end by 5 bases, with 11 bases between. The CDR3 runs to 12 residues. Germline CDR1 reads SQVTM; CDR2 reads ANQGSEA. The CDR3 region is CSVGGLRTEAFF. The CDR3 nucleotides are TGCAGCGTTGGGGGGCTACGGACTGAAGCTTTCTTT. The full variable domain, rest sourced from reference TRBV29-1 and TRBJ1-1, is SAVISQKPSRDICQRGTSLTIQCQVDSQVTMMFWYRQQPGQSLTLIATANQGSEATYESGFVIDKFPISRPNLTFSTLTVSNMSPEDSSIYLCSVGGLRTEAFFGQGTRLTVV.

This clone turned up a few times. This CDR3 reads CASSPRQNNEQFF. The CDR3 DNA reads as TGTGCCAGCTCACCACGGCAGAACAATGAGCAGTTCTTC. V and J are TRBV18 and TRBJ2-1; D unclear. This CDR3 contains 13 residues. Trimming cost V 1 base and J 5 bases, with 6 bases left between them. Germline assignment: CDR1 KGHSH and CDR2 LQKENI. The full variable domain, with the rest looked up from reference TRBV18 and TRBJ2-1, is NAGVMQNPRHLVRRRGQEARLRCSPMKGHSHVYWYRQLPEEGLKFMVYLQKENIIDESGMPKERFSAEFPKEGPSILRIQQVVRGDSAAYFCASSPRQNNEQFFGPGTRLTVL.

This clone was recorded a few times. The gene calls are TRBV2 and TRBJ2-5; D is perhaps TRBD1 (6 bases). Between the trimmed V and J ends, which lost 11 bases and 2 bases, there was a span of 12 bases. The germline gives CDR1 SNHLY, CDR2 FYNNEI. The CDR3 covers 12 residues. CDR3 protein: CALSTGQETQYF. The CDR3 DNA sequence: TGTGCCTTATCGACAGGACAAGAGACCCAGTACTTC.

The chain carries TRBV28 and TRBJ1-5; perhaps TRBD1 as D (5 bases). The CDR3 sequence is 14 residues long. Germline V gene sequence: CDR1 MDHEN, CDR2 SYDVKM. V was trimmed by 7 bases and J by 5 bases, leaving 15 bases between them. Written as DNA, the CDR3 is TGTGCCAGCATCTCATATGGGGGGTATCAGCCCCAGCATTTT. Translating it yields CASISYGGYQPQHF. The full variable domain, its missing parts supplied by reference TRBV28 and TRBJ1-5, is DVKVTQSSRYLVKRTGEKVFLECVQDMDHENMFWYRQDPGLGLRLIYFSYDVKMKEKGDIPEGYSVSREKKERFSLILESASTNQTSMYLCASISYGGYQPQHFGDGTRLSIL.

The V gene is TRBV7-2, the J gene TRBJ1-6, with TRBD1 matching 9 bases. With V trimmed by 1 base and J by 7 bases, 8 bases remained unmatched. This CDR3 spans 17 amino acids. Looked up from germline, CDR1 is SGHTA and CDR2 is FQGNSA. CDR3 sequence reads: CASSLEGGGTGNSPLHF. CDR3 DNA: TGTGCCAGCAGCTTAGAAGGGGGGGGGACAGGGAATTCACCCCTCCACTTT.

J is TRBJ2-1 and V is TRBV5-1; a weak D match, TRBD1 (6 bases). The CDR3 extends over 16 amino acids. In germline, CDR1 is SGHRS, CDR2 YFSETQ. Trimming stripped 4 bases from V and 0 bases from J, with 14 bases between. The CDR3 DNA is TGCGCCAGCAGCACCTCAGGGGCACGCTCCTACAATGAGCAGTTCTTC. It encodes CASSTSGARSYNEQFF. The full variable domain, completed using reference TRBV5-1 and TRBJ2-1, is KAGVTQTPRYLIKTRGQQVTLSCSPISGHRSVSWYQQTPGQGLQFLFEYFSETQRNKGNFPGRFSGRQFSNSRSEMNVSTLELGDSALYLCASSTSGARSYNEQFFGPGTRLTVL.

Only a few counts were recorded for this clone. CDR3 DNA: TGTGCCAGCAGCTTAGCGGCACAGGGAAGTTTTGGCTACACCTTC. Translation gives CASSLAAQGSFGYTF. The chain employs TRBV7-2 and TRBJ1-2; tentatively, D is TRBD1 (6 bases). In germline, CDR1 is SGHTA, CDR2 FQGNSA. Trimming pared 0 bases from V and 7 bases from J, leaving 15 bases between. The CDR3 totals 15 residues.

The J gene is TRBJ2-1, the V gene TRBV18, with D possibly TRBD2 on 6 matching bases. CDR3 size: 13 residues. Trimming took 5 bases from V and 4 from J, leaving 9 bases between them. Germline V gene lookup returns CDR1 KGHSH and CDR2 LQKENI. CDR3 DNA sequence: TGTGCCAGCTCATCGGGACTGTACAATGAGCAGTTCTTC. Amino acid sequence: CASSSGLYNEQFF.

This clone appeared a few times. The V and J genes are TRBV25-1 and TRBJ1-2; the match to TRBD1 covers 7 bases. This CDR3 is built from 14 residues. V lost 4 bases, J lost 4 bases, and 6 bases stayed unmatched. The germline V gene encodes CDR1 MGHDK and CDR2 SYGVNS. This CDR3 is CASSGAQGIYGYTF. CDR3 nucleotides: TGTGCCAGCAGTGGAGCACAGGGGATCTATGGCTACACCTTC.

This clone was seen more than once but under ten times. The chain has TRBV7-9 and TRBJ1-5, with 7 bases matching TRBD1. The V and J ends lost 5 bases and 5 bases, in that order; junction bases with no gene match: 9. The CDR3 loop spans 15 amino acids. Germline V gene lookup returns CDR1 SEHNR and CDR2 FQNEAQ (reference sequence). The CDR3 protein is CASSGSAGGYQPQHF. The CDR3 nucleotides read TGTGCCAGCAGCGGATCGGCAGGGGGGTATCAGCCCCAGCATTTT.

The chain combines TRBV5-4 with TRBJ2-7, with 9 bases lining up with TRBD1. The CDR3 is made up of 14 amino acids. J lost 3 bases, V lost 5 bases, and 6 bases had no gene match. The V gene's germline CDR1 is SGHNT and CDR2 YYREEE (reference sequence). The CDR3 region is CASSWDRAFYEQYF. In DNA, the CDR3 is TGTGCCAGCAGTTGGGACAGGGCATTCTACGAGCAGTACTTC.

This chain links TRBV5-1 with TRBJ1-6, with a possible D match to TRBD1 (5 bases). V dropped 4 bases and J dropped 7 bases, with 15 bases sitting between them. The V gene's germline CDR1 is SGHRS and CDR2 YFSETQ. This CDR3 contains 15 residues. This CDR3 reads CASSLPGTENSPLHF. In DNA, the CDR3 is TGCGCCAGCAGCCTCCCCGGGACTGAAAATTCACCCCTCCACTTT.

This clone was detected a few times. The rearrangement links TRBV27 to TRBJ2-3; 11 bases agree with TRBD2. The CDR3 has 14 residues. Germline V gene data show CDR1 as MNHEY and CDR2 as SMNVEV (reference sequence). The junction had 5 bases not matched to a gene; V was cut back by 5 bases and J by 7 bases. The CDR3 DNA sequence: TGTGCCAGCAGTCTAGGGACTAGCGGCTATACGCAGTATTTT. Encoded protein: CASSLGTSGYTQYF.

This clone was picked up a small number of times. This chain joins TRBV2 and TRBJ2-1; unclear D gene. Trimming took 3 bases from V and 11 from J, leaving 14 bases between them. Germline V gene sequence: CDR1 SNHLY, CDR2 FYNNEI. CDR3 length: 13 amino acids. The CDR3 is CASSEVSRTQQFF. DNA of the CDR3: TGTGCCAGCAGTGAGGTGTCGAGAACTCAGCAGTTCTTC.

This clone was counted a few times. The chain combines TRBV2 with TRBJ1-6, with a tentative D call TRBD1 (6 bases). The CDR3 consists of 15 residues. The V and J ends lost 2 bases and 9 bases respectively, with 14 bases between them. In germline, CDR1 is SNHLY, CDR2 FYNNEI. As DNA, the CDR3 is TGTGCCAGCAGTGAACGAGGCGGGGGCGGTTCACCCCTCCACTTT. It codes for CASSERGGGGSPLHF.

Only a few counts were recorded for this clone. The chain carries TRBV9 and TRBJ2-3, with TRBD2 as a possible D gene (5 bases). Trimming took 4 bases from V and 0 from J, leaving 12 bases between them. Per germline, CDR1 SGDLS and CDR2 YYNGEE. This CDR3 comprises 15 residues. The CDR3 coding sequence is TGTGCCAGCAGCCTCACCCCGGGGAGCACAGATACGCAGTATTTT. Encoded protein: CASSLTPGSTDTQYF.

The CDR3 sequence is CASSLEGASGGHLKTQYF. CDR3 nucleotide sequence: TGTGCCAGCAGCTTAGAGGGGGCTAGCGGGGGACATCTGAAGACCCAGTACTTC. The genes are TRBV7-2 and TRBJ2-5; 10 nucleotides line up with TRBD2. The CDR3 has 18 residues. Germline CDR1 SGHTA, CDR2 FQGNSA. The junction had 14 bases not matched to a gene; V was cut back by 1 base and J by 6 bases.

This clone was seen only a few times. V and J are TRBV6-4 and TRBJ2-1; 9 nucleotides align to TRBD2. The germline V gene encodes CDR1 MRHNA and CDR2 SNTAGT. The CDR3 is made up of 15 amino acids. The V segment lost 6 bases and the J segment 9 bases; nucleotides outside the gene matches: 12. Here the CDR3 DNA reads TGTGCCAGCAGAACAAGCGGGGGGCAGACGGGTGAGCAGTTCTTC. This translates into CASRTSGGQTGEQFF.

The V and J genes are TRBV20-1 and TRBJ2-5; D is uncertain. V lost 2 bases, J lost 5 bases, and 6 bases lay in between. Per germline, CDR1 DFQATT and CDR2 SNEGSKA (reference sequence). The CDR3 covers 11 residues. CDR3 sequence reads: CSARIGETQYF. CDR3 nucleotide sequence: TGCAGTGCTAGAATCGGGGAGACCCAGTACTTC.